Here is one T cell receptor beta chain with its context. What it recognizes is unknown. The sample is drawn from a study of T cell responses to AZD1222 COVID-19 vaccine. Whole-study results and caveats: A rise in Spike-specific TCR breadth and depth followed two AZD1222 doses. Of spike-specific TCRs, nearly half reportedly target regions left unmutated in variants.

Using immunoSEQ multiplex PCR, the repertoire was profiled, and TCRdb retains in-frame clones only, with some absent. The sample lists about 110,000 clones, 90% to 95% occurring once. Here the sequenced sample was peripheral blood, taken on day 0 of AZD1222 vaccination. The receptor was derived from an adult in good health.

The CDR3 loop reads CASSHQDLSYEQYF. For the CDR3, the DNA is TGTGCCAGTAGTCACCAGGACCTGAGCTACGAGCAGTACTTC. V gene TRBV19 combines with J gene TRBJ2-7; no reliable D call. V lost 5 bases and J 3 bases, leaving 14 bases between the germline ends. CDR1 and CDR2 (germline): LNHDA, SQIVND (reference sequence). The CDR3 contains 14 residues.